This TCR beta chain was captured by sequencing in a study of cytomegalovirus exposure and HLA in healthy donors. Study observations and caveats: TCR beta V segments were, for the most part, productive about 87% or about 30% of the time in an earlier analysis. One later analysis reportedly identified an Asian-associated ancestry cluster that showed fewer N-insertions than the approximately 700-donor mean. Reports credit the classifier with highly specific, highly sensitive diagnosis of cytomegalovirus status. As a later analysis showed, a missense DCLRE1C variant was linked to trimming of TCR beta V- and J-genes.

13 Jbeta primers and 60 Vbeta primers were used for the PCR. Libraries were prepared by immunoSEQ multiplex PCR; TCRdb keeps only in-frame clonotypes and omits some of them. Reported are roughly 53,000 clones; the ten largest clones contain about 2.5%. The CDR3 contains 15 residues. In germline, CDR1 is SGHRS, CDR2 YFSETQ. V lost 0 bases and J lost 5, with 14 bases in between. Note on this clone: Its antigen is not known.

This chain links TRBV5-1 with TRBJ1-1; tentatively, D is TRBD1 (6 bases). Input material: PBMCs. This clonotype was sampled from a female donor in good health and CMV-seronegative. CDR3 amino acids: CASSLGRGSGTEAFF. The CDR3 DNA sequence: TGCGCCAGCAGCTTGGGCAGGGGATCGGGGACTGAAGCTTTCTTT.